A single sample gave rise to the 10 T cell receptor beta chains below, sequenced in a study of CXCR3-negative and CXCR3-positive naive CD8 T cells. Overall study results and limits: CXCR3-positive naive cells carried more hydrophobic TRB CDR3s than CXCR3-negative ones.

These receptors are not linked to any known antigen. The TRB cDNA libraries were prepared by 5' RACE with UMI labels. Following a re-call of the 5' RACE reads, TCRdb has one entry per CDR3 protein and lacks DNA. The repertoire table contains some 140,000 distinct CDR3 sequences. Specimen: naive CXCR3+ CD8+ T cells from blood. Described subset: CD45RO-CCR7+CD27+CD95- naive CD8+ T cells expressing CXCR3 (TNR3+). The source is a human donor in good health. Some clones in this sample may be carry-over from other donors' samples.

The V gene is TRBV19, the J gene TRBJ2-3; without DNA, the TCRdb call of TRBD1 cannot be checked. Per the germline V gene, CDR1 is LNHDA and CDR2 is SQIVND (reference sequence). This CDR3 region has 13 residues. CDR3 sequence reads: CASNQGATDTQYF.

The genes are TRBV6-6 and TRBJ2-7; lacking DNA, the TRBD1 call made by TCRdb goes unchecked. CDR3 length: 12 residues. Germline assignment: CDR1 MNHNY and CDR2 SVGAGI (reference sequence). Here the CDR3 reads CASRDRAYEQYF.

The chain recombines TRBV28 with TRBJ2-7; TCRdb designates TRBD1, a call that cannot be tested without DNA. The CDR3 is 12 amino acids. The germline V gene has CDR1 MDHEN and CDR2 SYDVKM. The CDR3 region is CASGGESYEQYF. The full variable domain, completed using reference TRBV28 and TRBJ2-7, is DVKVTQSSRYLVKRTGEKVFLECVQDMDHENMFWYRQDPGLGLRLIYFSYDVKMKEKGDIPEGYSVSREKKERFSLILESASTNQTSMYLCASGGESYEQYFGPGTRLTVT.

The V gene is TRBV2, the J gene TRBJ2-1; absent DNA, TCRdb's TRBD1 call cannot be checked. This CDR3 contains 17 residues. Germline V gene sequence: CDR1 SNHLY, CDR2 FYNNEI. CDR3 loop: CASSEFLDGAGKDEQFF. The variable domain in full, with the rest retrieved from reference TRBV2 and TRBJ2-1, is EPEVTQTPSHQVTQMGQEVILRCVPISNHLYFYWYRQILGQKVEFLVSFYNNEISEKSEIFDDQFSVERPDGSNFTLKIRSTKLEDSAMYFCASSEFLDGAGKDEQFFGPGTRLTVL.

This chain joins TRBV7-6 and TRBJ2-3; TCRdb lists TRBD2, though no DNA is available to test this call. This CDR3 contains 18 residues. Germline CDR1 and CDR2: SGHVS and FNYEAQ. The CDR3 sequence: CASSSSGFDASGTDTQYF.

This chain links TRBV12-5 with TRBJ2-7; the TCRdb D gene call, TRBD1, has no DNA to confirm it. Per the germline V gene, CDR1 is LGHNT and CDR2 is FRNRAP. The CDR3 contains 12 residues. This chain's CDR3 is CASGTGPLEQYF.

The chain recombines TRBV7-8 with TRBJ2-7; TCRdb returns TRBD2, unconfirmable since there is no DNA. Germline assignment: CDR1 SGHVS and CDR2 FQNEAQ. The CDR3 consists of 15 residues. CDR3 in amino acids: CASSSWTGRVYEQYF. Based on the CDR3 plus reference TRBV7-8 and TRBJ2-7, the full variable domain is GAGVSQSPRYKVAKRGQDVALRCDPISGHVSLFWYQQALGQGPEFLTYFQNEAQLDKSGLPSDRFFAERPEGSVSTLKIQRTQQEDSAVYLCASSSWTGRVYEQYFGPGTRLTVT.

The chain couples TRBV29-1 to TRBJ1-3; TCRdb picks TRBD1, but there is no DNA to check that call. The V gene's germline CDR1 is SQVTM and CDR2 ANQGSEA. The CDR3 has 13 amino acids. CDR3 amino acids: CSVTGDSGNTIYF.

The V gene is TRBV5-4, the J gene TRBJ2-3; the TRBD1 assignment by TCRdb is unverifiable without DNA. This CDR3 spans 14 amino acids. Germline assignment: CDR1 SGHNT and CDR2 YYREEE (reference sequence). CDR3 region: CASSFPGGTDTQYF.

The rearrangement links TRBV3-1 to TRBJ2-2. Germline lookup yields CDR1 LGHDT and CDR2 YNNKEL (reference sequence). The CDR3 loop spans 19 amino acids. The CDR3 is CASSQGFYELSGNTGELFF.